This TCR beta chain emerged from a study of control samples from healthy donors and cancer patients. Germline V gene data show CDR1 as LNHDA and CDR2 as SQIVND (reference sequence). V lost 5 bases and J 3 bases, leaving 11 bases between the germline ends. This CDR3 has 15 amino acids. This clone was seen just once. The protocol was immunoSEQ multiplex PCR, while the TCRdb copy is restricted to in-frame clones and leaves out a portion. The sample carries around 100,000 clones, more than 90% recorded once. V is TRBV19 and J is TRBJ1-6, with D maybe TRBD1 (6 bases). The specimen was blood. The clonotype originates from a human donor in good health. The donor label of this sample is uncertain. This chain's CDR3 is CASSAADSYNSPLHF. The CDR3 coding sequence is TGTGCCAGTAGTGCTGCGGACAGCTATAATTCACCCCTCCACTTT. The whole variable domain, remainder taken from reference TRBV19 and TRBJ1-6, is DGGITQSPKYLFRKEGQNVTLSCEQNLNHDAMYWYRQDPGQGLRLIYYSQIVNDFQKGDIAEGYSVSREKKESFPLTVTSAQKNPTAFYLCASSAADSYNSPLHFGNGTRLTVT.